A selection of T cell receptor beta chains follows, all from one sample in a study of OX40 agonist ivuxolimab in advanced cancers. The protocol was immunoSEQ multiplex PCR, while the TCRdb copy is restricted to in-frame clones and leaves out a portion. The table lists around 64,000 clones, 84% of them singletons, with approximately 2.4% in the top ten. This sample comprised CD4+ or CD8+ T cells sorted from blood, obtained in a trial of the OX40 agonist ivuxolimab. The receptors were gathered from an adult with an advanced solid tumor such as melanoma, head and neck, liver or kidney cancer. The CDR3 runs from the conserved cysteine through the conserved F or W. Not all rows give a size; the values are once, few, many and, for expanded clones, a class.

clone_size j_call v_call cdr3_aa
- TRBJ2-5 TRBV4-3 CASSQDLGGALETQYF
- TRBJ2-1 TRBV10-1 CASSESWGDNEQFF
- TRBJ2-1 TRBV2 CASSGVGYYNEQFF
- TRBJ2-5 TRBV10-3 CAISFGYQETQYF
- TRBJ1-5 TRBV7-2 CASRTGTGLGQPQHF
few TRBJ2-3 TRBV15 CATRGKREGTDTQYF
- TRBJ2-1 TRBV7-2 CASSPRWGSTEQFF
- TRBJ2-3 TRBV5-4 CASSGGLTDTQYF
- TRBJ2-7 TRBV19 CASSKQVGIGEQYF
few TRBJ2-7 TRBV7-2 CASSLATGQPHF
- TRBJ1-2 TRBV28 CASSQGQGDYGYTF